The 24 T cell receptor beta chains in this list originate from one sample, sequenced in a study of T cell responses to AZD1222 COVID-19 vaccine. The assay was immunoSEQ multiplex PCR, and TCRdb's table has in-frame clones only and misses some. The repertoire holds some 150,000 clones, with 90% to 95% as singletons. The material was peripheral blood, obtained on day 0 of MenACWY control vaccination. These receptors originate from an adult in good health.

This chain links TRBV7-9 with TRBJ2-1; the match to TRBD2 covers 7 bases. CDR3 length: 17 amino acids. CDR1 is SEHNR and CDR2 is FQNEAQ in the germline V gene (reference sequence). J gave up 0 bases and V 5 bases, and 10 bases lay outside the gene matches. The CDR3 reads CASSPQLAVVSYNEQFF. The CDR3 bases are TGTGCCAGCAGCCCCCAGCTAGCGGTAGTCTCCTACAATGAGCAGTTCTTC.

CDR3 in amino acids: CSVRQGAFYGYTF. The CDR3 DNA follows: TGCAGCGTACGACAGGGGGCCTTCTATGGCTACACCTTC. V gene TRBV29-1 combines with J gene TRBJ1-2; 10 bases are shared with TRBD1. Germline V gene data show CDR1 as SQVTM and CDR2 as ANQGSEA. CDR3 length: 13 amino acids. V lost 6 bases, J lost 4 bases, and 5 bases stayed unmatched.

CDR3 residues: CAISGENKETQYF. The CDR3 coding sequence is TGTGCCATCAGTGGCGAGAACAAAGAGACCCAGTACTTC. The chain uses TRBV10-3 and TRBJ2-5; D unclear. Germline V gene lookup returns CDR1 ENHRY and CDR2 SYGVKD. The CDR3 runs to 13 residues. V dropped 4 bases and J dropped 3 bases, with 9 bases sitting between them.

The chain employs TRBV15 and TRBJ1-6; 7 nucleotides agree with TRBD1. The CDR3 totals 13 residues. Germline values: CDR1 LNHNV, CDR2 YYDKDF (reference sequence). The V segment lost 5 bases and the J segment 9 bases; nucleotides outside the gene matches: 4. CDR3 bases: TGTGCCACCAGCCCAGGGGGTGGTTCACCCCTCCACTTT. This codes for CATSPGGGSPLHF.

This rearrangement joins TRBV2 to TRBJ2-2; 7 bases line up with TRBD1. V lost 5 bases, J lost 5 bases, and 11 bases stayed unmatched. The germline V gene encodes CDR1 SNHLY and CDR2 FYNNEI. CDR3 length: 16 residues. The CDR3 region is CASSTKGTAGTGELFF. In DNA form, the CDR3 reads TGTGCCAGCAGTACTAAGGGGACAGCCGGAACCGGGGAGCTGTTTTTT.

The genes are TRBV5-1 and TRBJ2-7; D remains ambiguous. The V gene lost 4 bases and the J gene lost 2 bases, with 13 bases spanning the gap. CDR1 is SGHRS and CDR2 is YFSETQ in the germline V gene. The CDR3 sequence is 14 residues long. This chain's CDR3 is CASSPDPTAYEQYF. CDR3 nucleotide sequence: TGCGCCAGCAGCCCTGATCCAACGGCCTACGAGCAGTACTTC.

The chain joins TRBV5-1 to TRBJ1-1; D might be TRBD1 (5 bases). The V and J ends lost 3 bases and 1 base respectively, with 7 bases between them. The CDR3 consists of 13 residues. Germline V gene lookup returns CDR1 SGHRS and CDR2 YFSETQ. CDR3 sequence (DNA): TGCGCCAGCAGCTCCGGACAGAACACTGAAGCTTTCTTT. This codes for CASSSGQNTEAFF.

The J gene is TRBJ1-5, the V gene TRBV7-2; D is unclear. The germline V and J ends were trimmed by 1 base and 7 bases, with 5 bases remaining between them. The CDR3 runs 12 residues. The germline CDR1 and CDR2 sequences are SGHTA and FQGNSA. The CDR3 region is CASSLGLQPQHF. DNA for the CDR3: TGTGCCAGCAGCTTAGGTCTGCAGCCCCAGCATTTT.

V gene TRBV7-6 combines with J gene TRBJ2-7, with D possibly being TRBD1 (6 bases). V dropped 5 bases and J dropped 0 bases, with 14 bases sitting between them. Germline V gene lookup returns CDR1 SGHVS and CDR2 FNYEAQ. The CDR3 is 15 residues long. The CDR3 region has the DNA TGTGCCAGCAGCCTAGGGGAACAGGGCTCCTACGAGCAGTACTTC. Translating it yields CASSLGEQGSYEQYF.

The chain has TRBV18 and TRBJ1-2; D is unresolved. Per germline, CDR1 KGHSH and CDR2 LQKENI. This CDR3 is built from 14 residues. V shed 2 bases and J shed 0 bases, with 7 bases lying between them. The CDR3 is CASSPDRANYGYTF. For the CDR3, the DNA is TGTGCCAGCTCACCAGATCGAGCTAACTATGGCTACACCTTC.

J is TRBJ2-2 and V is TRBV2, with unresolved D. V lost 5 bases, J lost 2 bases, and 9 bases lay in between. This CDR3 is built from 14 residues. Germline-derived CDR1 and CDR2 are SNHLY and FYNNEI. The CDR3 loop reads CASSRLTNTGELFF. CDR3 DNA: TGTGCCAGCAGTAGGCTCACCAACACCGGGGAGCTGTTTTTT.

This clone was seen only once. This chain links TRBV13 with TRBJ2-7, with 10 bases fitting TRBD1. The CDR3 has 16 residues. V dropped 5 bases and J dropped 4; count of bases not matched to a gene: 11. From germline, CDR1 is PRHDT and CDR2 FYEKMQ (reference sequence). CDR3 residues: CASSPKTGQGFYEQYF. Here the CDR3 DNA reads TGTGCCAGCAGCCCAAAGACGGGACAGGGGTTTTACGAGCAGTACTTC.

V usage is TRBV10-3 and J usage is TRBJ1-1, with 7 nucleotides matching TRBD1. The CDR3 runs to 14 residues. The V gene's germline CDR1 is ENHRY and CDR2 SYGVKD. The V segment lost 10 bases and the J segment 1 base; nucleotides outside the gene matches: 9. As DNA, the CDR3 is TGTGCCACCCAGGGGGACCCCCGGAACACTGAAGCTTTCTTT. This gives the protein CATQGDPRNTEAFF.

The V call is TRBV28, the J call TRBJ1-1; possibly TRBD1 for D (5 bases). The V and J ends lost 4 bases and 7 bases respectively, with 10 bases between them. The CDR3 covers 12 residues. Germline V gene data show CDR1 as MDHEN and CDR2 as SYDVKM. The CDR3 DNA is TGTGCCAGCAGTTCCCTCCAGGGTGAAGCTTTCTTT. Translation gives CASSSLQGEAFF.

This chain links TRBV7-9 with TRBJ2-1; D not resolved. The germline V gene has CDR1 SEHNR and CDR2 FQNEAQ (reference sequence). Trimming took off 5 bases at V and 9 bases at J, with 8 bases between the two ends. CDR3 size: 11 residues. The CDR3 loop reads CASSPTSEQFF. DNA of the CDR3: TGTGCCAGCAGCCCCACGAGTGAGCAGTTCTTC.

CDR3 coding DNA: TGCGCCAGCGCGCTCGTGGCGGGGAGCTCCTACGAGCAGTACTTC. Translation gives CASALVAGSSYEQYF. The V and J genes are TRBV5-1 and TRBJ2-7; D perhaps matches TRBD2 (6 bases). There are 15 residues in the CDR3. The germline CDR1 and CDR2 sequences are SGHRS and YFSETQ. V lost 7 bases and J lost 0, with 17 bases in between.

The chain uses TRBV19 and TRBJ2-4; D gene uncertain. CDR3 size: 14 residues. V dropped 3 bases and J dropped 3 bases, with 9 bases sitting between them. Germline V gene data show CDR1 as LNHDA and CDR2 as SQIVND (reference sequence). The CDR3 DNA reads TGTGCCAGTAGTATTAGATCAAGCAAAAACATTCAGTACTTC. Amino acids: CASSIRSSKNIQYF.

J is TRBJ1-1 and V is TRBV11-2; possible D gene TRBD1, 6 bases. V was shortened by 6 bases and J by 0 bases, with 11 bases between the two germline ends. The CDR3 is 14 amino acids. Germline lookup yields CDR1 SGHAT and CDR2 FQNNGV. The CDR3 is CASRNQGMNTEAFF. In DNA, the CDR3 is TGTGCCAGCAGGAACCAGGGGATGAACACTGAAGCTTTCTTT.

The chain is built from TRBV30 and TRBJ1-1; D possibly corresponds to TRBD1 (6 bases). The ends were cut back, 5 bases at V and 4 bases at J, with 17 bases in the middle. CDR1 is GTSNPN and CDR2 is SVGIG in the germline V gene (reference sequence). CDR3 length: 14 amino acids. CDR3 loop: CAWERDTSSTEAFF. CDR3 in DNA: TGTGCCTGGGAAAGGGACACCTCGAGCACTGAAGCTTTCTTT.

The rearrangement joins TRBV30 to TRBJ1-5; tentative D call: TRBD1 (6 bases). The CDR3 covers 13 residues. CDR1 is GTSNPN and CDR2 is SVGIG in the germline V gene (reference sequence). V dropped 7 bases and J dropped 7 bases, with 17 bases sitting between them. The CDR3 sequence is CASSSGAGQPQHF. CDR3 sequence (DNA): TGTGCCTCCAGTTCAGGGGCTGGCCAGCCCCAGCATTTT.

The chain recombines TRBV6-2 or TRBV6-3 with TRBJ2-1, with D uncertain. V dropped 4 bases and J dropped 5 bases, with 12 bases sitting between them. CDR3 length equals 14 residues. The germline gives CDR1 MNHEY, CDR2 SVGEGT. The CDR3 DNA follows: TGTGCCAGCAGTTTCCAGACCTTTAACAATGAGCAGTTCTTC. This sequence encodes CASSFQTFNNEQFF.

The chain uses TRBV19 and TRBJ1-1; D gene uncertain. Germline CDR1 is LNHDA and CDR2 is SQIVND (reference sequence). The length of the CDR3 is 14 residues. Trimming took off 1 base at V and 6 bases at J, with 12 bases between the two ends. CDR3 nucleotides: TGTGCCAGTAGTATAGGTGGCAAACTGGCTGAAGCTTTCTTT. Amino acids: CASSIGGKLAEAFF.

This clone was observed a single time. The V and J genes are TRBV5-4 and TRBJ2-7; 11 bases are a match to TRBD2. CDR1 and CDR2 from the germline V gene are SGHNT and YYREEE (reference sequence). The CDR3 is 14 amino acids. V shed 9 bases, J shed 7 bases, and the junction held 12 bases outside the gene matches. The CDR3 nucleotides read TGTGCCACGAAAATAGCGGGAGGGCCGAAAGAGCAGTACTTC. Encoded protein: CATKIAGGPKEQYF.

V usage is TRBV11-2 and J usage is TRBJ1-1; the match to TRBD1 covers 7 bases. Germline V gene lookup returns CDR1 SGHAT and CDR2 FQNNGV. The CDR3 is 16 residues long. V shed 5 bases, J shed 0 bases, and the junction held 9 bases outside the gene matches. The CDR3 loop reads CASSRTGTSVNTEAFF. The CDR3 nucleotides are TGTGCCAGCAGCCGGACAGGAACCTCCGTGAACACTGAAGCTTTCTTT.